The T cell receptor (beta chain) under discussion was sequenced for a study of T cells in Graves' hyperthyroidism and ophthalmopathy. V was shortened by 5 bases and J by 0 bases, with 7 bases between the two germline ends. The CDR3 sequence is 13 residues long. Germline-derived CDR1 and CDR2 are MNHNS and SASEGT. What was amplified from RNA transcripts were TCR beta CDR3 regions. TCR CDR3 underwent first-round RT-PCR with the HTBI primer set. MiXCR, run by TCRdb on the multiplex PCR reads, gives a single entry per CDR3 protein. Among around 440,000 distinct CDR3 sequences listed, around 14% were seen once. This clonotype was picked up many times.

The sample comprised blood. This clonotype was sampled from a woman between 18 and 30 years old with Graves' hyperthyroidism. The chain carries TRBV6-1 and TRBJ2-5; D unresolved. CDR3: CASSRRDQETQYF. CDR3 DNA sequence: TGTGCCAGCAGTCGCCGGGACCAAGAGACCCAGTACTTC.